This is a list of T cell receptor beta chains from one sample in a study of T cell responses to AZD1222 COVID-19 vaccine. TCRdb's copy holds only in-frame clones and misses some; the assay was immunoSEQ multiplex PCR. The profile shows roughly 200,000 clones, about 89% of them singletons. The starting material was peripheral blood, obtained 28 days after the second AZD1222 dose. The receptors come from an adult who received the AZD1222 COVID-19 vaccine. CDR3s leave out the opening cysteine and the closing phenylalanine or tryptophan. Each record gives: J gene, CDR3 length, clone size, V gene, CDR3 protein. Some rows mark clone size as missing; the rest say once, few, many or name a class of expanded clone.

J gene: TRBJ2-1
CDR3 length: 14
clone size: NA
V gene: TRBV7-9
CDR3 protein: ASSLRLAGARNEQF

J gene: TRBJ2-3
CDR3 length: 13
clone size: NA
V gene: TRBV7-3
CDR3 protein: ASSPQRGATDTQY

J gene: TRBJ2-7
CDR3 length: 13
clone size: NA
V gene: TRBV4-3
CDR3 protein: ASSQDPGVGYEQY

J gene: TRBJ2-7
CDR3 length: 12
clone size: NA
V gene: TRBV7-6
CDR3 protein: ASSLNPVRNEQY

J gene: TRBJ2-7
CDR3 length: 13
clone size: NA
V gene: TRBV18
CDR3 protein: ASSPAGHSSYEQY

J gene: TRBJ2-5
CDR3 length: 12
clone size: NA
V gene: TRBV29-1
CDR3 protein: SVEPSGVGETQY

J gene: TRBJ2-5
CDR3 length: 12
clone size: once
V gene: TRBV5-1
CDR3 protein: ATRQGASQETQY

J gene: TRBJ2-7
CDR3 length: 11
clone size: NA
V gene: TRBV30
CDR3 protein: AWDRQGPYEQY

J gene: TRBJ2-2
CDR3 length: 9
clone size: NA
V gene: TRBV29-1
CDR3 protein: SVEYLGELF

J gene: TRBJ1-5
CDR3 length: 12
clone size: NA
V gene: TRBV19
CDR3 protein: ASSMITQGQPQH

J gene: TRBJ1-5
CDR3 length: 17
clone size: NA
V gene: TRBV2
CDR3 protein: ASSEQGAHIGNSNQPQH

J gene: TRBJ1-2
CDR3 length: 13
clone size: NA
V gene: TRBV27
CDR3 protein: ASRRTDAVYYGYT

J gene: TRBJ1-5
CDR3 length: 13
clone size: NA
V gene: TRBV6-5
CDR3 protein: ASMSSWDRNQPQH

J gene: TRBJ1-2
CDR3 length: 8
clone size: NA
V gene: TRBV30
CDR3 protein: AWNHVSYT

J gene: TRBJ1-5
CDR3 length: 15
clone size: once
V gene: TRBV18
CDR3 protein: ASSPNLGQVNNQPQH

J gene: TRBJ1-4
CDR3 length: 12
clone size: NA
V gene: TRBV19
CDR3 protein: ASRNRATNEKLF